This entry concerns a single T cell receptor (beta chain). V shed 1 base and J 8 bases; nucleotides not matched to a gene: 4. From germline, CDR1 is LGHDT and CDR2 YNNKEL (reference sequence). The CDR3 consists of 14 residues. The entry originates in a study of control samples from healthy donors and cancer patients. The method was immunoSEQ multiplex PCR; TCRdb's version includes in-frame clones alone and lacks a portion of them. The data contain roughly 59,000 clones, 92% of them singletons. The clonotype was recovered from a man aged 40-49 years with colorectal cancer. The chain carries TRBV3-1 (or the pseudogene TRBV3-2) and TRBJ2-4; 8 bases map to TRBD1. The source material was PBMCs. The CDR3 is CASSQGTGRDIQYF. Here the CDR3 DNA reads TGTGCCAGCAGCCAAGGGACAGGGAGAGACATTCAGTACTTC.